Shown below are 5 T cell receptor beta chains from a single sample sequenced in a study of control samples from healthy donors and cancer patients. Sequenced by immunoSEQ multiplex PCR; TCRdb stores in-frame clones only, minus some. The sample carries 400,000 to 500,000 clones, more than 80% recorded once. Sequenced material: PBMCs. Receptor source: a man aged 35 to 55 with head and neck cancer.

The chain employs TRBV6-5 and TRBJ2-7, with 9 bases matching TRBD1. Germline CDR1 MNHEY, CDR2 SVGAGI. This CDR3 is built from 14 residues. Trimming at V came to 6 bases and at J to 4 bases, leaving 7 bases not matched to a gene. For the CDR3, the DNA is TGTGCCAGCAGGTCCGACGACAGGGGGTACGAGCAGTACTTC. Protein product: CASRSDDRGYEQYF.

The rearrangement uses TRBV19 and TRBJ2-1; D call uncertain. The germline gives CDR1 LNHDA, CDR2 SQIVND (reference sequence). The V and J ends lost 5 bases and 9 bases respectively, with 11 bases between them. The CDR3 is made up of 12 amino acids. The chain's CDR3 is CASSLFRSEQFF. CDR3 DNA: TGTGCCAGTAGTTTATTTCGCAGTGAGCAGTTCTTC.

This chain's CDR3 is CATGGTGGYTF. The DNA of the CDR3 is TGTGCCACCGGGGGTACGGGGGGCTACACCTTC. The V call is TRBV15, the J call TRBJ1-2; D perhaps matches TRBD1 (5 bases). Trimming removed 8 bases from V and 8 bases from J, with 12 bases in between. This CDR3 comprises 11 residues. Germline assignment: CDR1 LNHNV and CDR2 YYDKDF (reference sequence).

The CDR3 DNA is TGTGCCAGCAGCCCCCCATTCTTGACTAGCGGGAGTACCGGGGAGCTGTTTTTT. The encoded protein is CASSPPFLTSGSTGELFF. The J gene is TRBJ2-2, the V gene TRBV27, with 12 bases that match TRBD2. V lost 6 bases and J lost 5; bases outside the gene matches: 13. Germline V gene sequence: CDR1 MNHEY, CDR2 SMNVEV (reference sequence). The CDR3 sequence is 18 residues long.

V usage is TRBV14 and J usage is TRBJ1-2; tentatively, D is TRBD1 (5 bases). V dropped 1 base and J dropped 4 bases, with 10 bases sitting between them. The CDR3 runs to 14 residues. Germline CDR1 reads SGHDN; CDR2 reads FVKESK. CDR3 DNA sequence: TGTGCCAGCAGCCAAGCAAGGGGAATCTATGGCTACACCTTC. This sequence encodes CASSQARGIYGYTF.